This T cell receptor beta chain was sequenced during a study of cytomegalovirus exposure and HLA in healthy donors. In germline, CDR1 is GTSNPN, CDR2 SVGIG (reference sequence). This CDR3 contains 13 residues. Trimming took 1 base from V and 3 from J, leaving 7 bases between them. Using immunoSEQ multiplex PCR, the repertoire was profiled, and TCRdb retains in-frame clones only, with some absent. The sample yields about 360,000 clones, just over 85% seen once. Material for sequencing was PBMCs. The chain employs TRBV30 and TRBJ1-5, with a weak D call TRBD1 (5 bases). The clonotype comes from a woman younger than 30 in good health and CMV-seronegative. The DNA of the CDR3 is TGTGCCTGGAGTGCAGGGTTCAATCAGCCCCAGCATTTT. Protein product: CAWSAGFNQPQHF.